The clone carrying this T cell receptor (beta chain) was found once. The data derive from a study of T cell changes during pregnancy in multiple sclerosis. The trim removed 3 bases at V and 4 bases at J, leaving 9 bases unmatched. The germline gives CDR1 MGHRA, CDR2 YSYEKL. The CDR3 has 17 amino acids. Repertoires were generated with immunoSEQ multiplex PCR, while TCRdb's copy carries only in-frame clones and drops some. The sample yields approximately 59,000 clones, approximately 89% seen once. The chain has TRBV4-1 and TRBJ2-3; 11 bases are shared with TRBD2. This sequence originates from a female donor in good health, enrolled as a control in a pregnancy study. The sequenced sample was peripheral blood, obtained in the third trimester of pregnancy. As DNA, the CDR3 is TGCGCCAGCAGCCAGGTAGCGGGGGGGCGGCGGGCAGATACGCAGTATTTT. The encoded protein is CASSQVAGGRRADTQYF.